This T cell receptor (beta chain) was sequenced during a study of T cell clonotyping in hematopoietic cell transplantation. Study-level findings and limits: Recipient TCR diversity dropped after transplant; expanded clonotypes rose from day 30 to 180. CD4 and CD8 repertoire contributions could not be separated without sorting.

In germline, CDR1 is LNHDA, CDR2 SQIVND (reference sequence). Trimming at V came to 6 bases and at J to 7 bases, leaving 2 bases not matched to a gene. The CDR3 totals 12 residues. Profiled with immunoSEQ multiplex PCR; TCRdb holds only in-frame clones, not every one. This sample carries some 6,000 clones, around 82% of them seen once, and the ten largest clones take more than 35%. This clone was seen a single time. Its antigen is currently unknown. V and J are TRBV19 and TRBJ2-4, with 8 bases that match TRBD1. This clonotype was obtained from a male patient in his 70s who had an allogeneic stem cell transplant from an unrelated donor, so T cells may come from the graft donor. Some clones in this sample may be carry-over from other donors' samples. The source was peripheral blood mononuclear cells, collected 180 days after allogeneic stem cell transplant. CDR3: CASSYRGNIQYF. The CDR3 bases are TGTGCCAGTAGCTACAGGGGGAACATTCAGTACTTC.